The TCR beta chain under discussion was sequenced for a study of beta chain features in type 1 diabetes. This clone was observed once. The CDR3 covers 18 residues. V shed 5 bases and J 1 base; nucleotides not matched to a gene: 5. Germline-derived CDR1 and CDR2 are MNHEY and SMNVEV (reference sequence). Sequenced material consisted of expressed TCRB transcripts (all of the isolated RNA was reverse transcribed). Generated by immunoSEQ multiplex PCR, the TCRdb table keeps only in-frame clones and is missing some. The sample lists fewer than 650,000 clones, 15% to 19% occurring once. The sample taken for sequencing was naive CD4+ T cells from blood. The chain recombines TRBV27 with TRBJ2-1; 16 positions match TRBD2. The clonotype originates from a man aged 18-30 years in good health. The CDR3 sequence is CASSAGLAGGISYNEQFF. CDR3 DNA sequence: TGTGCCAGCAGTGCGGGACTAGCGGGAGGGATTTCCTACAATGAGCAGTTCTTC.